The 27 T cell receptor beta chains below were found in one sample sequenced in a study of cytomegalovirus exposure and HLA in healthy donors. PCR involved 60 Vbeta and 13 Jbeta primers. The protocol was immunoSEQ multiplex PCR, while the TCRdb copy is restricted to in-frame clones and leaves out a portion. Counted here are 100,000 to 150,000 clones, about 8.6% occurring once; the ten biggest clones make up 5.5% to 7.5%. Sequenced: PBMCs. These receptor sequences come from a woman aged 40 to 50 in good health and CMV-seropositive.

This clone was counted a single time. The genes are TRBV5-1 and TRBJ2-3, with D possibly matching TRBD2 (7 bases). V was trimmed by 0 bases and J by 5 bases, leaving 13 bases between them. The CDR3 has 15 residues. CDR1 is SGHRS, CDR2 YFSETQ, per germline. The CDR3 loop is CASSLGGGGRDTQYF. CDR3 coding DNA: TGCGCCAGCAGCTTGGGAGGGGGGGGCCGAGATACGCAGTATTTT.

This clone was recorded a few times. The V gene is TRBV6-6, the J gene TRBJ2-1; 13 nucleotides align to TRBD2. Germline loops: CDR1 MNHNY, CDR2 SVGAGI (reference sequence). The CDR3 has 16 amino acids. Trimming took 5 bases from V and 3 from J; bases not matched to a gene: 4. CDR3 amino acids: CASSRTSGGGYNEQFF. Here the CDR3 DNA reads TGTGCCAGCAGTCGGACTAGCGGGGGAGGCTACAATGAGCAGTTCTTC.

This clone occurred a few times. The chain uses TRBV19 and TRBJ1-3; D not resolved. Germline CDR1 is LNHDA and CDR2 is SQIVND (reference sequence). Trimming took 0 bases from V and 3 from J, leaving 15 bases between them. The CDR3 sequence is 17 residues long. This CDR3 is CASSIEGGRGDGNTIYF. CDR3 coding DNA: TGTGCCAGTAGTATAGAGGGAGGACGCGGGGATGGAAACACCATATATTTT.

V is TRBV18 and J is TRBJ1-2; a possible D gene is TRBD1 (6 bases). Germline CDR1 and CDR2: KGHSH and LQKENI. The CDR3 runs to 14 residues. V lost 4 bases and J 6 bases, leaving 15 bases between the germline ends. The CDR3 region has the DNA TGTGCCAGCTCACAGCTCAGGGGTACCCATGGCTACACCTTC. Translating gives CASSQLRGTHGYTF.

This chain links TRBV2 with TRBJ1-1; possible D gene TRBD1, 6 bases. This CDR3 has 15 residues. CDR1 SNHLY and CDR2 FYNNEI come from the germline V gene. V lost 6 bases, J lost 1 base, and 15 bases lay in between. The CDR3 here is CASRTPGEGNTEAFF. The CDR3 DNA reads as TGTGCCAGCAGAACCCCAGGGGAAGGGAACACTGAAGCTTTCTTT.

This clone came up a few times. V gene TRBV28 combines with J gene TRBJ1-1; D gene ambiguous. The V end lost 6 bases, the J end lost 3 bases, and 17 bases lay between the germline ends. CDR1 is MDHEN and CDR2 is SYDVKM in the germline V gene. CDR3 length equals 15 residues. CDR3 nucleotide sequence: TGTGCCAGCAGCCCCGCAGGAGGCGCGGACACTGAAGCTTTCTTT. Protein product: CASSPAGGADTEAFF.

The chain uses TRBV6-5 and TRBJ1-2, with 7 bases matching TRBD1. CDR1 is MNHEY and CDR2 is SVGAGI in the germline V gene. Germline trimming cut 8 bases from V and 9 bases from J; bases unmatched to any gene: 15. The CDR3 has 14 residues. Here the CDR3 DNA reads TGTGCCAGCGGACTAAGGAGGGACAGCCACCGCTACACCTTC. Translated, it gives CASGLRRDSHRYTF.

This clone was counted between two and nine times. This sequence joins TRBV30 and TRBJ1-1; D gene uncertain. This CDR3 is built from 14 residues. The germline V gene has CDR1 GTSNPN and CDR2 SVGIG (reference sequence). V gave up 6 bases and J gave up 3 bases, with 17 bases separating them. In DNA form, the CDR3 reads TGTGCCTGCCCGGGAGAGCCGGGCCACACTGAAGCTTTCTTT. Its protein product is CACPGEPGHTEAFF.

This chain links TRBV27 with TRBJ2-5, with D possibly matching TRBD2 (6 bases). V dropped 1 base and J dropped 1 base, with 7 bases sitting between them. This CDR3 contains 14 residues. CDR1 MNHEY and CDR2 SMNVEV come from the germline V gene (reference sequence). For the CDR3, the DNA is TGTGCCAGCAGTTTATTGGGACTCCAAGAGACCCAGTACTTC. Translated: CASSLLGLQETQYF.

This clone was recorded a few times. DNA of the CDR3: TGCGCCAGCAGCTTGAGGGGGACTGGAAACACCATATATTTT. As protein: CASSLRGTGNTIYF. V usage is TRBV5-1 and J usage is TRBJ1-3, with a weak D call TRBD1 (6 bases). The germline CDR1 and CDR2 sequences are SGHRS and YFSETQ. Deletions cut 1 base from V and 2 bases from J, with 7 bases between. This CDR3 spans 14 amino acids. The variable domain in full, with the rest retrieved from reference TRBV5-1 and TRBJ1-3, is KAGVTQTPRYLIKTRGQQVTLSCSPISGHRSVSWYQQTPGQGLQFLFEYFSETQRNKGNFPGRFSGRQFSNSRSEMNVSTLELGDSALYLCASSLRGTGNTIYFGEGSWLTVV.

This clone was seen more than once but under ten times. The chain uses TRBV6-5 and TRBJ2-7; D may be TRBD2 (5 bases). This CDR3 is 13 amino acids long. V dropped 2 bases and J dropped 2 bases, with 7 bases sitting between them. Germline values: CDR1 MNHEY, CDR2 SVGAGI. The CDR3 nucleotides read TGTGCCAGCAGTTACGGCGGGCCCTACGAGCAGTACTTC. Translating it yields CASSYGGPYEQYF.

The gene calls are TRBV2 and TRBJ2-1, with D perhaps matching TRBD1 (5 bases). The V end lost 6 bases, the J end lost 6 bases, and 12 bases lay between the germline ends. CDR3 length equals 13 residues. Germline values: CDR1 SNHLY, CDR2 FYNNEI. In nucleotides, the CDR3 is TGTGCCAGCAGAGATACGACAGTCAATGAGCAGTTCTTC. Translation gives CASRDTTVNEQFF.

Only a few counts were recorded for this clone. The chain has TRBV30 and TRBJ2-7, with TRBD1 matching 9 bases. V trimming: 1 base; J trimming: 4 bases; junction bases outside the gene matches: 8. Germline V gives CDR1 GTSNPN, CDR2 SVGIG (reference sequence). There are 15 residues in the CDR3. CDR3 in amino acids: CAWSAGTGLSYEQYF. CDR3 DNA: TGTGCCTGGAGTGCCGGGACAGGGCTCTCGTACGAGCAGTACTTC.

Note on this clone: The junction departs from germline at one end; a sequencing error may be responsible. This sequence joins TRBV7-9 and TRBJ2-1; 7 bases are a match to TRBD2. The length of the CDR3 is 15 residues. Germline lookup yields CDR1 SEHNR and CDR2 FQNEAQ (reference sequence). CDR3: CASSSGTISHNEQFF. The CDR3 nucleotides read TGTGCCAGCAGCTCCGGGACTATCTCCCACAATGAGCAGTTCTTC.

The sample holds a few counts of this clone. DNA of the CDR3: TGTGCCGGACAGGGGCCAGAGACCCAGTACTTC. This gives the protein CAGQGPETQYF. The chain uses TRBV7-9 and TRBJ2-5; 9 nucleotides match TRBD1. The CDR3 is 11 residues long. V shed 11 bases, J shed 4 bases, and the junction held 2 bases outside the gene matches. CDR1 is SEHNR and CDR2 is FQNEAQ in the germline V gene (reference sequence).

The chain employs TRBV11-3 and TRBJ2-5; 7 bases are shared with TRBD1. CDR1 is SGHNT and CDR2 is YENEEA in the germline V gene. The CDR3 is made up of 16 amino acids. The ends lost 1 base at V and 1 base at J; junction bases unmatched: 6. The CDR3 is CASSLGRQGGQETQYF. In DNA form, the CDR3 reads TGTGCCAGCAGCTTAGGAAGACAGGGCGGCCAAGAGACCCAGTACTTC. Drawing the rest from reference TRBV11-3 and TRBJ2-5, the complete variable domain is EAGVVQSPRYKIIEKKQPVAFWCNPISGHNTLYWYLQNLGQGPELLIRYENEEAVDDSQLPKDRFSAERLKGVDSTLKIQPAELGDSAVYLCASSLGRQGGQETQYFGPGTRLLVL.

This clone showed up just a few times. This sequence joins TRBV28 and TRBJ1-4, with D tentatively TRBD1 (6 bases). The CDR3 covers 14 residues. The germline gives CDR1 MDHEN, CDR2 SYDVKM. Trimming removed 8 bases from V and 8 bases from J, with 18 bases in between. CDR3 amino acids: CASGSRGAVEKLFF. In DNA, the CDR3 is TGTGCCAGCGGGAGTCGGGGGGCAGTGGAAAAACTGTTTTTT.

The chain has TRBV7-6 and TRBJ2-2, with TRBD2 matching over 8 bases. J was trimmed by 0 bases and V by 2 bases; bases with no gene match: 8. The CDR3 has 18 amino acids. The germline V gene has CDR1 SGHVS and CDR2 FNYEAQ. The CDR3 region is CASSLTLPGGTNTGELFF. The CDR3 DNA reads as TGTGCCAGCAGCTTAACCCTGCCGGGAGGGACGAACACCGGGGAGCTGTTTTTT.

Notes on this clone: A read error may produce the germline difference seen at one junction end. At the DNA level, this CDR3 is encoded by other sequences in the same sample as well. V is TRBV15 and J is TRBJ1-6; D is undetermined. The V gene's germline CDR1 is LNHNV and CDR2 YYDKDF (reference sequence). The CDR3 totals 14 residues. The CDR3 region has the DNA TGTGCCACCAGCAGAGAGCGCTCCAATTCACCCCTCCACTTC. Protein: CATSRERSNSPLHF.

The chain has TRBV9 and TRBJ2-3; D is uncertain. The germline V gene encodes CDR1 SGDLS and CDR2 YYNGEE. Trimming stripped 3 bases from V and 0 bases from J, with 11 bases between. The CDR3 loop spans 15 amino acids. The CDR3 DNA reads as TGTGCCAGCAGCGCCGACATGTCGAGCACAGATACGCAGTATTTT. As protein: CASSADMSSTDTQYF.

This sequence joins TRBV5-1 and TRBJ2-7; possibly TRBD1 for D (6 bases). The V gene's germline CDR1 is SGHRS and CDR2 YFSETQ. V gave up 1 base and J gave up 2 bases, with 10 bases separating them. The CDR3 length is 14 residues. CDR3 nucleotides: TGCGCCAGCAGCTTGAGTCCAGGGGCCTACGAGCAGTACTTC. Residues: CASSLSPGAYEQYF.

This clone was seen a few times. The genes are TRBV6-1 and TRBJ2-7; D is perhaps TRBD1 (6 bases). The CDR3 totals 14 residues. The V end lost 6 bases, the J end lost 0 bases, and 12 bases lay between the germline ends. Germline CDR1 MNHNS, CDR2 SASEGT. The CDR3, as DNA: TGTGCCAGCAGACCCACAGGGTACTCCTACGAGCAGTACTTC. It specifies CASRPTGYSYEQYF.

This clone has more than one count but fewer than ten. CDR3 sequence: CASSPPGLAGKSYNEQFF. Written as DNA, the CDR3 is TGTGCCAGCAGTCCTCCGGGACTAGCGGGGAAATCCTACAATGAGCAGTTCTTC. V gene TRBV7-3 combines with J gene TRBJ2-1; 13 nucleotides agree with TRBD2. V lost 6 bases to trimming and J lost 1 base; unmatched junction nucleotides: 9. The CDR3 length is 18 residues. Germline V gives CDR1 SGHTA, CDR2 FQGTGA. Looking up the rest from reference TRBV7-3 and TRBJ2-1 gives the full variable domain: GAGVSQTPSNKVTEKGKYVELRCDPISGHTALYWYRQSLGQGPEFLIYFQGTGAADDSGLPNDRFFAVRPEGSVSTLKIQRTERGDSAVYLCASSPPGLAGKSYNEQFFGPGTRLTVL.

This clone was detected only a few times. The chain combines TRBV28 with TRBJ2-1; the D gene is possibly TRBD1 (5 bases). The V end lost 10 bases, the J end lost 4 bases, and 17 bases lay between the germline ends. The germline CDR1 and CDR2 sequences are MDHEN and SYDVKM. The CDR3 covers 14 residues. CDR3: CATFTGSLYNEQFF. The CDR3 DNA follows: TGTGCCACCTTTACAGGTTCTCTTTACAATGAGCAGTTCTTC.

This clone was detected a few times. The chain links TRBV7-9 to TRBJ2-1, with 7 bases lining up with TRBD1. With V trimmed by 5 bases and J by 3 bases, 19 bases remained unmatched. CDR1 and CDR2 (germline): SEHNR, FQNEAQ (reference sequence). This CDR3 has 19 residues. CDR3 in amino acids: CASSPGGRRLRELYNEQFF. DNA for the CDR3: TGTGCCAGCAGCCCAGGGGGACGAAGGCTTAGGGAGCTCTACAATGAGCAGTTCTTC.

There are a few counts of this clone. This chain connects TRBV5-5 to TRBJ2-5, with TRBD1 identical over 11 bases. Germline loops: CDR1 SGHKS, CDR2 YYEKEE (reference sequence). With V trimmed by 6 bases and J by 5 bases, 12 bases remained unmatched. This CDR3 is built from 16 residues. This CDR3 reads CASTSLGQGGRETQYF. The CDR3 DNA sequence: TGTGCCAGCACTTCCTTGGGACAGGGGGGCCGGGAGACCCAGTACTTC.

This chain uses TRBV6-6 with TRBJ2-1; D might be TRBD1 (6 bases). Trimming shortened V by 5 bases and J by 0 bases, and 11 bases separated the two germline ends. Germline-derived CDR1 and CDR2 are MNHNY and SVGAGI (reference sequence). The CDR3 loop spans 15 amino acids. CDR3 DNA sequence: TGTGCCAGCAGTAGGACAGCTAGCTCCTACAATGAGCAGTTCTTC. As protein: CASSRTASSYNEQFF.